A selection of T cell receptor beta chains follows, all from one sample in a study of blood T cell repertoires in COVID-19. Libraries were prepared by immunoSEQ multiplex PCR; TCRdb keeps only in-frame clonotypes and omits some of them. The repertoire holds approximately 200,000 clones, with more than 80% as singletons. Sequenced material: peripheral blood. Every receptor here comes from a man between 25 and 39 years old with COVID-19, enrolled during active disease. Both conserved end residues are part of each CDR3. The D gene is left open where the match is weak. Only part of the rows carry a size: once, few, many, or a class if the clone is expanded.

D	V	J	size	CDR3	DNA
TRBD1	TRBV30	TRBJ1-1	.	CAWSATGVGAFF	TGTGCCTGGAGTGCGACAGGGGTAGGAGCTTTCTTT
TRBD1	TRBV28	TRBJ2-4	.	CASSIDRARGLAKNIQYF	TGTGCCAGCAGCATAGACAGGGCGAGGGGATTAGCCAAAAACATTCAGTACTTC
.	TRBV11-2	TRBJ1-3	.	CASSHPMTGGNTIYF	TGTGCCAGCAGCCACCCCATGACAGGCGGAAACACCATATATTTT
TRBD1	TRBV28	TRBJ1-5	once	CASSPTTGANNQPQHF	TGTGCCAGCAGTCCAACAACAGGGGCGAACAATCAGCCCCAGCATTTT
.	TRBV2	TRBJ1-2	.	CASSEITGYYGYTF	TGTGCCAGCAGTGAAATCACGGGATACTATGGCTACACCTTC
.	TRBV19	TRBJ1-4	once	CASSTGSGGKLFF	TGTGCCAGTAGTACCGGGTCGGGAGGGAAACTGTTTTTT
.	TRBV6-2/TRBV6-3	TRBJ2-7	.	CASSAAGTDYEQYF	TGTGCCAGCAGCGCGGCGGGTACTGACTACGAGCAGTACTTC
TRBD1	TRBV5-1	TRBJ1-2	.	CASSFNRGQNYGYTF	TGCGCCAGCAGCTTCAACAGGGGGCAGAACTATGGCTACACCTTC
.	TRBV3-1/TRBV3-2	TRBJ1-6	.	CASSPGQRNSPLHF	TGTGCCAGCAGCCCCGGACAGAGGAATTCACCCCTCCACTTT
TRBD1	TRBV19	TRBJ1-5	.	CASSGTGTANNQPQHF	TGTGCCAGTAGTGGAACCGGGACAGCGAACAATCAGCCCCAGCATTTT
.	TRBV5-6	TRBJ1-2	.	CASSSGLFNYGYTF	TGTGCCAGCAGCAGCGGGCTTTTTAACTATGGCTACACCTTC
TRBD1	TRBV7-2	TRBJ1-2	.	CASSLKLGGNYGYTF	TGTGCCAGCAGCTTAAAGTTAGGGGGCAACTATGGCTACACCTTC